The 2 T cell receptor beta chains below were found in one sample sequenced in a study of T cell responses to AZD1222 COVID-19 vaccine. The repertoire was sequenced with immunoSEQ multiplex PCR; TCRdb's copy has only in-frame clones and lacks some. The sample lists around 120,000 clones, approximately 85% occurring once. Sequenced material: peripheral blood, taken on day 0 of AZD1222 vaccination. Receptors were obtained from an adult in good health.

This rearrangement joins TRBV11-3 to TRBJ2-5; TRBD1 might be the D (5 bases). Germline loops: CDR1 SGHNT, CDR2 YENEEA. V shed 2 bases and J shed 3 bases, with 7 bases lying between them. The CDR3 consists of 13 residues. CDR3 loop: CASSLSGKETQYF. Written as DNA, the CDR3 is TGTGCCAGCAGCTTATCAGGGAAAGAGACCCAGTACTTC.

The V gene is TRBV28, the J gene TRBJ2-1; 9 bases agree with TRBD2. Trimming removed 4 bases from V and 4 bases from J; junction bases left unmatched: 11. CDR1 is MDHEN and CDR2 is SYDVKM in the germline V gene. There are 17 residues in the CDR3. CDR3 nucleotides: TGTGCCAGCAGTTCCTACCTCAAGCGGGGGGCTTACAATGAGCAGTTCTTC. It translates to CASSSYLKRGAYNEQFF.